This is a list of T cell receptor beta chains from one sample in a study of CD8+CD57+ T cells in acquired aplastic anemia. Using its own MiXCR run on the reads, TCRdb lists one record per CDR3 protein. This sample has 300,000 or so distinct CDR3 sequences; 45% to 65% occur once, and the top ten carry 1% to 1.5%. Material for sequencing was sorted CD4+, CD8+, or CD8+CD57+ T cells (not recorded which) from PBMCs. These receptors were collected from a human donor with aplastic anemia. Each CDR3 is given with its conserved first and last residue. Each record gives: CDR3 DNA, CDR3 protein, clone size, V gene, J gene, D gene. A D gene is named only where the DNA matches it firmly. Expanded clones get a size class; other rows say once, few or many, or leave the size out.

DNA: TGTGCCAGCAGCGCCTTCGATGACAGCTACGAGCAGTACTTC
CDR3: CASSAFDDSYEQYF
size: .
V: TRBV9
J: TRBJ2-7
D: .

DNA: TGCGCCACAAGACCCCCGAGCACAGATACGCAGTATTTT
CDR3: CATRPPSTDTQYF
size: many
V: TRBV10-2
J: TRBJ2-3
D: .

DNA: TGTGCCAGCAGCCGCGGGGGACAGGGGGCTGAGGATACGCAGTATTTT
CDR3: CASSRGGQGAEDTQYF
size: .
V: TRBV7-9
J: TRBJ2-3
D: TRBD1

DNA: TGTGCCAGCAGCGGTCCGGGACAGGGCATCAATGAGCAGTTCTTC
CDR3: CASSGPGQGINEQFF
size: .
V: TRBV5-1
J: TRBJ2-1
D: TRBD1

DNA: TGTGCCAGTAGTCAGATACGGGGGACCCAGTACTTC
CDR3: CASSQIRGTQYF
size: .
V: TRBV19
J: TRBJ2-5
D: .

DNA: TGTGCCACCAGTGATTTGAAAAACAATGAGCAGTTCTTC
CDR3: CATSDLKNNEQFF
size: .
V: TRBV24-1
J: TRBJ2-1
D: .

DNA: TGCGCCAGCAGCTACTCCGTACAGGAAATGAACACTGAAGCTTTCTTT
CDR3: CASSYSVQEMNTEAFF
size: .
V: TRBV5-1
J: TRBJ1-1
D: .

DNA: TGTGCCATCAGTGCCGGGCAGTCCTACGAGCAGTACTTC
CDR3: CAISAGQSYEQYF
size: .
V: TRBV10-3
J: TRBJ2-7
D: .

DNA: TGTGCCACCACTAGCGGGGGGGCAAAAACTAGGGAGCAGTACTTC
CDR3: CATTSGGAKTREQYF
size: many
V: TRBV10-3
J: TRBJ2-7
D: TRBD2

DNA: TGTGCCATCAGGACCTCGAACGAGCAGTACTTC
CDR3: CAIRTSNEQYF
size: .
V: TRBV10-3
J: TRBJ2-7
D: .

DNA: TGTGCCAGCAGTTTAGCGGGTGGCTACACCTTC
CDR3: CASSLAGGYTF
size: many
V: TRBV12-3/TRBV12-4
J: TRBJ1-2
D: .

DNA: TGCGCCAGCAGCTTTGACAGTTTTTCACCCCTCCACTTT
CDR3: CASSFDSFSPLHF
size: many
V: TRBV5-1
J: TRBJ1-6
D: .

DNA: TGTGCCACCAGCAGTCCGAGGGGGCGGAACACTGAAGCTTTCTTT
CDR3: CATSSPRGRNTEAFF
size: .
V: TRBV15
J: TRBJ1-1
D: TRBD1

DNA: TGTGCCAGCAGCGGGAGGGCCGTGCAGTTCGATACGCAGTATTTT
CDR3: CASSGRAVQFDTQYF
size: many
V: TRBV7-2
J: TRBJ2-3
D: TRBD2

DNA: TGTGCCAGCGTACGTAGGGGGATAGAAGCTTTCTTT
CDR3: CASVRRGIEAFF
size: .
V: TRBV2
J: TRBJ1-1
D: .

DNA: TGTGCCAGCAGCCCCTGGGGGGCCGATAATAATTCACCCCTCCACTTT
CDR3: CASSPWGADNNSPLHF
size: .
V: TRBV9
J: TRBJ1-6
D: .

DNA: TGCAGTGCTGAACCCTATTCCTCCTGGACCCAAGGGGATAAAAACATTCAGTACTTC
CDR3: CSAEPYSSWTQGDKNIQYF
size: .
V: TRBV20-1
J: TRBJ2-4
D: .

DNA: TGTGCCAGCAGCTTAGTAGTAGGCGATGGCTACACCTTC
CDR3: CASSLVVGDGYTF
size: .
V: TRBV7-6
J: TRBJ1-2
D: .

DNA: TGTGCCAGCAGTTTAGACTGGCGGGGTGTTTGGAATGAGCAGTTCTTC
CDR3: CASSLDWRGVWNEQFF
size: .
V: TRBV12-3/TRBV12-4
J: TRBJ2-1
D: .

DNA: TGTGCCAGCTCCGGATGGGACACTGAAGCTTTCTTT
CDR3: CASSGWDTEAFF
size: .
V: TRBV5-4
J: TRBJ1-1
D: .

DNA: TGTGCCAGCAGCTTAGAAGGTCTGCGGAGCTACGAGCAGTACTTC
CDR3: CASSLEGLRSYEQYF
size: once
V: TRBV7-2
J: TRBJ2-7
D: .

DNA: TGCAGTGCACGGACAGGGGGCATGGTTAATTCACCCCTCCACTTT
CDR3: CSARTGGMVNSPLHF
size: .
V: TRBV20-1
J: TRBJ1-6
D: TRBD1

DNA: TGCAGCGTGGGTGGGGGGGAAGGCTATGGCTACACCTTC
CDR3: CSVGGGEGYGYTF
size: once
V: TRBV29-1
J: TRBJ1-2
D: .

DNA: TGTGCCAGCAGCCAAGAGGCAACTCGGGAGACCCAGTACTTC
CDR3: CASSQEATRETQYF
size: many
V: TRBV3-1
J: TRBJ2-5
D: .

DNA: TGTGCCAGCAGCCCCCAACTAGCGGGGGGCACAGATACGCAGTATTTT
CDR3: CASSPQLAGGTDTQYF
size: .
V: TRBV7-4
J: TRBJ2-3
D: TRBD2

DNA: TGTGCCAGCAGCTTGGTGGGGGGTAGTGAGCAGTTCTTC
CDR3: CASSLVGGSEQFF
size: few
V: TRBV5-4
J: TRBJ2-1
D: .

DNA: TGCGCCAGCAGCTTGACAGGACATACCTACGAGCAGTACTTC
CDR3: CASSLTGHTYEQYF
size: .
V: TRBV5-1
J: TRBJ2-7
D: .

DNA: TGCGCCAGCAGCATTGGGTCTAGCGGGGTCTCACATACGCAGTATTTT
CDR3: CASSIGSSGVSHTQYF
size: .
V: TRBV5-1
J: TRBJ2-3
D: TRBD2

DNA: TGTGCCAGCAGCTTACAGGGGCAGCCCTATAGTACCCAGTACTTC
CDR3: CASSLQGQPYSTQYF
size: many
V: TRBV7-9
J: TRBJ2-5
D: .

DNA: TGTGCCAGCAGTGAACGGACAGCTATTTACACTGAAGCTTTCTTT
CDR3: CASSERTAIYTEAFF
size: .
V: TRBV7-9
J: TRBJ1-1
D: .

DNA: TGTGCCAGCAGTTACGGATCGGTTAACACTGAAGCTTTCTTT
CDR3: CASSYGSVNTEAFF
size: many
V: TRBV6-5
J: TRBJ1-1
D: .

DNA: TGTGCCAGCAGCCAGGGGGCTAGCGGGAGTTTCGCAGATACGCAGTATTTT
CDR3: CASSQGASGSFADTQYF
size: many
V: TRBV7-6
J: TRBJ2-3
D: TRBD2

DNA: TGCAGTGCTCCGGCTAGCGGGATTTACGAGCAGTACTTC
CDR3: CSAPASGIYEQYF
size: few
V: TRBV20-1
J: TRBJ2-7
D: TRBD2

DNA: TGCGCCAGCAGCCAAGATCACGGGGGCCCGCGCTATGGCTACACCTTC
CDR3: CASSQDHGGPRYGYTF
size: many
V: TRBV4-1
J: TRBJ1-2
D: .

DNA: TGTGCCAGCAGGGGACTAGCGGGATACACAGATACGCAGTATTTT
CDR3: CASRGLAGYTDTQYF
size: many
V: TRBV6-1
J: TRBJ2-3
D: TRBD2

DNA: TGTGCCATCAGTGCGACGGGCGACCACTACGAGCAGTACTTC
CDR3: CAISATGDHYEQYF
size: .
V: TRBV10-3
J: TRBJ2-7
D: .

DNA: TGCGCCAGCAGCCTGGCGGCGGGGGGGCATCTGGGTGAGCAGTTCTTC
CDR3: CASSLAAGGHLGEQFF
size: many
V: TRBV5-1
J: TRBJ2-1
D: TRBD2

DNA: TGTGCCAGCAGCTTAGGAATGGGGTATCAAGAGACCCAGTACTTC
CDR3: CASSLGMGYQETQYF
size: .
V: TRBV7-2
J: TRBJ2-5
D: .

DNA: TGCGCCAGCAGCTTGGGGGTAGGCCCCTACAATGAGCAGTTCTTC
CDR3: CASSLGVGPYNEQFF
size: many
V: TRBV5-1
J: TRBJ2-1
D: .

DNA: TGTGCCAGTAGTAGGGAGATCACAGATACGCAGTATTTT
CDR3: CASSREITDTQYF
size: .
V: TRBV19
J: TRBJ2-3
D: .

DNA: TGTGCCAGCAGCTACGGACAGGGCATCGGCGGAAACACCATATATTTT
CDR3: CASSYGQGIGGNTIYF
size: few
V: TRBV9
J: TRBJ1-3
D: TRBD1

DNA: TGTGCCACCTCCCGAGCGGGGGTAGAGACCCAGTACTTC
CDR3: CATSRAGVETQYF
size: many
V: TRBV14
J: TRBJ2-5
D: TRBD2

DNA: TGTGCCAGCAGCCAAACCGGGACTAGCGGGCGTACCACCGGGGAGCTGTTTTTT
CDR3: CASSQTGTSGRTTGELFF
size: .
V: TRBV7-8
J: TRBJ2-2
D: TRBD2

DNA: TGTGCCAGCAAACTAGGACTTAGCTCCTACAATGAGCAGTTCTTC
CDR3: CASKLGLSSYNEQFF
size: many
V: TRBV2
J: TRBJ2-1
D: .

DNA: TGCAGTGCTACAGGACAGGGAGAGACCCAGTACTTC
CDR3: CSATGQGETQYF
size: .
V: TRBV20-1
J: TRBJ2-5
D: TRBD1

DNA: TGCAGTGCTAGAGTACAAGATCTTGAAGCTTTCTTT
CDR3: CSARVQDLEAFF
size: .
V: TRBV20-1
J: TRBJ1-1
D: .

DNA: TGTGCCACCAAAACGGGACAGGGATCTTTCAGAAACTCACCCCTCCACTTT
CDR3: CATKTGQGSFRNSPLHF
size: .
V: TRBV10-3
J: TRBJ1-6
D: TRBD1

DNA: TGTGCCAGCAGTGAAAGGGTGGACGAGCAGTACTTC
CDR3: CASSERVDEQYF
size: .
V: TRBV2
J: TRBJ2-7
D: .

DNA: TGCAGTGCTTGGCACAGGGGGCAAAATGGCTACACCTTC
CDR3: CSAWHRGQNGYTF
size: .
V: TRBV20-1
J: TRBJ1-2
D: TRBD1

DNA: TGCAGCGTTGTGAAGGGGTCCACCTACAATGAGCAGTTCTTC
CDR3: CSVVKGSTYNEQFF
size: .
V: TRBV29-1
J: TRBJ2-1
D: .

DNA: TGTGCCAGCAGCACTCCCGGGACAGGGACCGTCGAGCAGTACTTC
CDR3: CASSTPGTGTVEQYF
size: .
V: TRBV7-2
J: TRBJ2-7
D: TRBD1

DNA: TGTGCCAGCTTCGGCGGGTACACCGGGGAGCTGTTTTTT
CDR3: CASFGGYTGELFF
size: .
V: TRBV2
J: TRBJ2-2
D: .

DNA: TGCAGTGCTAGACCGCCTGATACGGGACTAGCGGGCAACGAGCAGTACTTC
CDR3: CSARPPDTGLAGNEQYF
size: .
V: TRBV20-1
J: TRBJ2-7
D: TRBD2

DNA: TGTGCCAGCAGCGTAGGGGGGACCCAGTACTTC
CDR3: CASSVGGTQYF
size: few
V: TRBV9
J: TRBJ2-5
D: .

DNA: TGTGCCAGCAGTGATTTGACGGAGTCTGGGTACGAGCAGTACTTC
CDR3: CASSDLTESGYEQYF
size: .
V: TRBV7-9
J: TRBJ2-7
D: .